Each of the 32 T cell receptor beta chains below was sequenced from the same sample in a study of blood T cell repertoires in COVID-19. Profiled with immunoSEQ multiplex PCR; TCRdb holds only in-frame clones, not every one. The table includes roughly 290,000 clones, approximately 86% detected once. Sequenced material: peripheral blood. The receptors stem from a woman in her 30s who had recovered from COVID-19.

This clone occurred a few times. V usage is TRBV30 and J usage is TRBJ2-2; TRBD2 is a possible D gene (5 bases). V was cut by 5 bases and J by 2 bases, with 9 bases left in between. Germline V gene lookup returns CDR1 GTSNPN and CDR2 SVGIG (reference sequence). This CDR3 has 13 amino acids. CDR3 nucleotides: TGTGCCTGGGGACGGGGAAACACCGGGGAGCTGTTTTTT. This sequence encodes CAWGRGNTGELFF.

This sequence joins TRBV27 and TRBJ2-2, with 9 bases lining up with TRBD2. This CDR3 contains 16 residues. V trimming: 5 bases; J trimming: 5 bases; junction bases outside the gene matches: 9. Germline assignment: CDR1 MNHEY and CDR2 SMNVEV (reference sequence). In DNA, the CDR3 is TGTGCCAGCAGTAGGTGGGCGGGAGGGCCAACCGGGGAGCTGTTTTTT. Its translation is CASSRWAGGPTGELFF.

V is TRBV5-4 and J is TRBJ2-7, with TRBD1 identical over 7 bases. The CDR3 loop spans 14 amino acids. Germline-derived CDR1 and CDR2 are SGHNT and YYREEE (reference sequence). Losses at the gene ends were 4 bases for V and 0 bases for J; bases not matched to a gene: 4. The CDR3 bases are TGTGCCAGCAGCGATCGGGACAGCTCCTACGAGCAGTACTTC. Translation: CASSDRDSSYEQYF.

This sequence joins TRBV2 and TRBJ2-3; 8 bases are a match to TRBD1. The CDR3 spans 13 residues. Losses at the gene ends were 8 bases for V and 2 bases for J; bases not matched to a gene: 3. Per germline, CDR1 SNHLY and CDR2 FYNNEI. The CDR3 DNA is TGTGCCAGCGGGGACAGGTACACAGATACGCAGTATTTT. Translated: CASGDRYTDTQYF.

The chain couples TRBV27 to TRBJ2-1; 9 bases align to TRBD2. In germline, CDR1 is MNHEY, CDR2 SMNVEV (reference sequence). CDR3 length equals 15 residues. V shed 2 bases, J shed 10 bases, and the junction held 9 bases outside the gene matches. CDR3 residues: CASSLVLAGLTEQFF. The DNA of the CDR3 is TGTGCCAGCAGTTTAGTACTAGCGGGCTTAACGGAGCAGTTCTTC.

This rearrangement joins TRBV10-3 to TRBJ2-7, with TRBD2 matching over 9 bases. The ends lost 4 bases at V and 4 bases at J; junction bases unmatched: 8. This CDR3 has 15 amino acids. CDR1 and CDR2 from the germline V gene are ENHRY and SYGVKD. CDR3 amino acids: CAISGAGGGSYEQYF. In DNA, the CDR3 is TGTGCCATCAGTGGAGCGGGAGGAGGTTCGTACGAGCAGTACTTC.

This clone was recorded a few times. This chain uses TRBV6-5 with TRBJ2-7, with D tentatively TRBD2 (5 bases). From germline, CDR1 is MNHEY and CDR2 SVGAGI. With 10 bases removed from V and 1 base from J, the gap between germline ends came to 20 bases. The CDR3 runs 15 residues. For the CDR3, the DNA is TGTGCCACCAACAATGGGAGAGGCGGTTCCTACGAGCAGTACTTC. It encodes CATNNGRGGSYEQYF.

V gene TRBV19 combines with J gene TRBJ1-1; D is undetermined. The CDR3 spans 13 residues. Trimming took 6 bases from V and 7 from J, leaving 15 bases between them. Germline loops: CDR1 LNHDA, CDR2 SQIVND (reference sequence). CDR3 in DNA: TGTGCCAGTAGGGCTGTGAACCTGTTTGAAGCTTTCTTT. As protein: CASRAVNLFEAFF.

The chain combines TRBV7-9 with TRBJ2-2; 10 nucleotides line up with TRBD1. The germline V gene encodes CDR1 SEHNR and CDR2 FQNEAQ (reference sequence). The CDR3 totals 16 residues. V gave up 11 bases and J gave up 5 bases; unmatched junction bases: 14. DNA of the CDR3: TGTGCCGTCTTCCCCGACAGGGGGCTTTGGACCGGGGAGCTGTTTTTT. Amino acids: CAVFPDRGLWTGELFF.

V usage is TRBV19 and J usage is TRBJ2-1; D gene unclear. The CDR3 is made up of 15 amino acids. Trimming cost V 0 bases and J 0 bases, with 6 bases left between them. CDR1 is LNHDA and CDR2 is SQIVND in the germline V gene (reference sequence). As DNA, the CDR3 is TGTGCCAGTAGTATAGACGCCAGCTCCTACAATGAGCAGTTCTTC. Translating gives CASSIDASSYNEQFF.

This clone was found a few times. The chain links TRBV6-5 to TRBJ2-7; 11 bases are a match to TRBD1. Looked up from germline, CDR1 is MNHEY and CDR2 is SVGAGI. J was trimmed by 5 bases and V by 6 bases; bases with no gene match: 6. CDR3 length: 14 amino acids. CDR3 in amino acids: CASSRTGGYHEQYF. The CDR3 DNA reads as TGTGCCAGCAGCCGGACAGGGGGCTACCACGAGCAGTACTTC.

This chain links TRBV5-6 with TRBJ1-1, with 7 bases identical to TRBD1. The junction had 10 bases not matched to a gene; V was cut back by 1 base and J by 1 base. There are 17 residues in the CDR3. The germline V gene has CDR1 SGHDT and CDR2 YYEEEE. CDR3 residues: CASSLSGTALRNTEAFF. The DNA for the CDR3 is TGTGCCAGCAGCTTGTCCGGGACAGCGCTGAGGAACACTGAAGCTTTCTTT.

The chain couples TRBV6-5 to TRBJ1-5, with D perhaps TRBD1 (6 bases). Germline V lookup: CDR1 MNHEY, CDR2 SVGAGI. With 2 bases removed from V and 7 bases from J, the gap between germline ends came to 15 bases. The CDR3 is 15 amino acids. The CDR3 is CASSYAPGDQQPQHF. The CDR3, as DNA: TGTGCCAGCAGTTACGCGCCAGGGGATCAGCAGCCCCAGCATTTT.

The chain carries TRBV11-2 and TRBJ2-2; 8 nucleotides line up with TRBD1. The CDR3 length is 18 residues. V was pared by 6 bases and J by 1 base, with 13 bases of the junction left unmatched. The germline gives CDR1 SGHAT, CDR2 FQNNGV. CDR3 sequence reads: CASSRTGSRLGNTGELFF. CDR3 sequence (DNA): TGTGCCAGCAGTCGGACAGGGAGTCGGTTAGGGAACACCGGGGAGCTGTTTTTT. The variable domain in full, with the rest retrieved from reference TRBV11-2 and TRBJ2-2, is EAGVAQSPRYKIIEKRQSVAFWCNPISGHATLYWYQQILGQGPKLLIQFQNNGVVDDSQLPKDRFSAERLKGVDSTLKIQPAKLEDSAVYLCASSRTGSRLGNTGELFFGEGSRLTVL.

This clone has just one count. The chain combines TRBV7-6 with TRBJ2-7; 7 positions match TRBD2. After removal of 8 bases from V and 5 bases from J, the junction contained 6 bases not matched to a gene. Germline CDR1 is SGHVS and CDR2 is FNYEAQ. The CDR3 is made up of 12 amino acids. The CDR3 DNA reads TGTGCCAGCGCTGGCGGGAGTGACGAGCAGTACTTC. This sequence encodes CASAGGSDEQYF.

V gene TRBV6-6 combines with J gene TRBJ1-3; 7 bases match TRBD1. Germline V gene data show CDR1 as MNHNY and CDR2 as SVGAGI (reference sequence). Trimming at V came to 6 bases and at J to 2 bases, leaving 4 bases not matched to a gene. This CDR3 comprises 14 residues. The CDR3 bases are TGTGCCAGCAGGGCAACAGGGGCTGGAAACACCATATATTTT. This sequence encodes CASRATGAGNTIYF.

The J gene is TRBJ2-3, the V gene TRBV7-9; 11 bases are a match to TRBD2. After removal of 5 bases from V and 4 bases from J, the junction contained 8 bases not matched to a gene. The germline V gene has CDR1 SEHNR and CDR2 FQNEAQ (reference sequence). The length of the CDR3 is 16 residues. CDR3 nucleotides: TGTGCCAGCAGCAAAAACCTAGCGGGGGGCGCAGATACGCAGTATTTT. Translation gives CASSKNLAGGADTQYF. Filled out from reference TRBV7-9 and TRBJ2-3, the complete variable domain reads DTGVSQNPRHKITKRGQNVTFRCDPISEHNRLYWYRQTLGQGPEFLTYFQNEAQLEKSRLLSDRFSAERPKGSFSTLEIQRTEQGDSAMYLCASSKNLAGGADTQYFGPGTRLTVL.

The V gene is TRBV3-1 (or the pseudogene TRBV3-2), the J gene TRBJ2-1; 14 bases map to TRBD2. The CDR3 length is 16 residues. The J segment lost 8 bases and the V segment lost 0 bases, leaving 3 bases of the junction unmatched. Germline V gene data show CDR1 as LGHDT and CDR2 as YNNKEL (reference sequence). The CDR3 is CASSQDPGLAGDEQFF. The CDR3 bases are TGTGCCAGCAGCCAAGATCCGGGACTAGCGGGAGATGAGCAGTTCTTC.

V usage is TRBV2 and J usage is TRBJ1-2, with TRBD1 matching over 8 bases. The CDR3 is 15 amino acids. From germline, CDR1 is SNHLY and CDR2 FYNNEI. Trimming at V came to 10 bases and at J to 2 bases, leaving 12 bases not matched to a gene. The CDR3 nucleotides read TGTGCCAAGTCCACCCAGGGGGCGAAGAACTATGGCTACACCTTC. Translation: CAKSTQGAKNYGYTF.

The rearrangement joins TRBV7-9 to TRBJ2-2, with 8 positions matching TRBD1. There are 20 residues in the CDR3. Germline assignment: CDR1 SEHNR and CDR2 FQNEAQ (reference sequence). Trimming at V came to 5 bases and at J to 8 bases, leaving 25 bases not matched to a gene. Here the CDR3 reads CASSRGSDRGPELPAGELFF. CDR3 DNA sequence: TGTGCCAGCAGCCGGGGGTCCGACAGGGGACCCGAGCTCCCGGCGGGGGAGCTGTTTTTT.

The chain combines TRBV12-1 with TRBJ2-2; the D call in the table, TRBD2, was not verified against the DNA. TRBV12-1 represents a pseudogene. CDR3 size: 17 residues. The CDR3 sequence: CASSYTGGISNTGELFF. The CDR3 nucleotides are TGTGCCAGCAGCTATACAGGAGGGATTTCGAACACCGGGGAGCTGTTTTTT.

The J gene is TRBJ1-2, the V gene TRBV6-2 or TRBV6-3, with D perhaps TRBD1 (6 bases). Germline CDR1 MNHEY, CDR2 SVGEGT. The V and J ends lost 3 bases and 4 bases respectively, with 12 bases between them. This CDR3 has 14 amino acids. The CDR3 loop reads CASSYLQGSYGYTF. DNA for the CDR3: TGTGCCAGCAGTTATTTACAGGGAAGCTATGGCTACACCTTC.

The chain combines TRBV30 with TRBJ1-2, with D unclear. Trimming took off 0 bases at V and 7 bases at J, with 6 bases between the two ends. CDR3 length equals 11 residues. Per the germline V gene, CDR1 is GTSNPN and CDR2 is SVGIG (reference sequence). CDR3 loop: CAWSVQPGYTF. For the CDR3, the DNA is TGTGCCTGGAGTGTACAACCTGGCTACACCTTC.

The chain joins TRBV6-5 to TRBJ1-3; D remains unclear. The CDR3 loop spans 13 amino acids. The germline V gene has CDR1 MNHEY and CDR2 SVGAGI. The ends were cut back, 8 bases at V and 4 bases at J, with 12 bases in the middle. DNA of the CDR3: TGTGCCAGCCGACAAAAGGCGGGAAACACCATATATTTT. This translates into CASRQKAGNTIYF.

The chain has TRBV30 and TRBJ1-1, with a possible D match to TRBD1 (5 bases). V dropped 5 bases and J dropped 0 bases, with 13 bases sitting between them. The CDR3 has 14 residues. CDR1 is GTSNPN and CDR2 is SVGIG in the germline V gene (reference sequence). For the CDR3, the DNA is TGTGCCTGGGGAGAGGGGCCTTTGAACACTGAAGCTTTCTTT. It codes for CAWGEGPLNTEAFF.

As concerns this clone: One junction end does not reproduce the germline sequence, and a read error may be involved. This chain links TRBV10-2 with TRBJ2-2, with 7 positions matching TRBD2. CDR1 and CDR2 from the germline V gene are WSHSY and SAAADI. There are 10 residues in the CDR3. This CDR3 reads CASGPGGLFF. The CDR3 coding sequence is TGCGCCAGCGGCCCGGGGGGGCTGTTTTTT.

This clone came up once. The chain uses TRBV27 and TRBJ2-7; 8 bases map to TRBD2. Per the germline V gene, CDR1 is MNHEY and CDR2 is SMNVEV (reference sequence). CDR3 length: 15 residues. With V trimmed by 4 bases and J by 3 bases, 8 bases remained unmatched. The DNA for the CDR3 is TGTGCCAGCAGTTCATATAGCGGGATTCGCTACGAGCAGTACTTC. Translating it yields CASSSYSGIRYEQYF.

The chain employs TRBV5-1 and TRBJ2-5; 16 bases are shared with TRBD2. Germline assignment: CDR1 SGHRS and CDR2 YFSETQ. This CDR3 is 21 amino acids long. With 4 bases clipped from V and 2 bases from J, the junction kept 17 bases outside the gene matches. CDR3 loop: CASSPRRPGLAGGASQETQYF. In DNA form, the CDR3 reads TGCGCCAGCAGCCCGCGTCGACCGGGACTAGCGGGGGGGGCCTCTCAAGAGACCCAGTACTTC.

The CDR3: CASSLASGADGYTF. The CDR3 DNA reads TGTGCCAGCAGCTTAGCGTCAGGGGCTGATGGCTACACCTTC. The chain links TRBV7-2 to TRBJ1-2, with a tentative D call TRBD1 (6 bases). The germline CDR1 and CDR2 sequences are SGHTA and FQGNSA. This CDR3 comprises 14 residues. V was shortened by 0 bases and J by 6 bases, with 11 bases between the two germline ends.

V gene TRBV10-1 combines with J gene TRBJ1-1, with D unclear. The germline V and J ends were trimmed by 5 bases and 5 bases, with 15 bases remaining between them. The CDR3 covers 14 residues. Germline V gives CDR1 WNHNN, CDR2 SYGVQD (reference sequence). CDR3 bases: TGCGCCAGCAGTCCGAGCGGGTTAGGGACTGAAGCTTTCTTT. Protein: CASSPSGLGTEAFF.

The chain links TRBV4-1 to TRBJ1-6; D unclear. The CDR3 extends over 15 amino acids. Trimming shortened V by 0 bases and J by 9 bases, and 12 bases separated the two germline ends. Germline V gives CDR1 MGHRA, CDR2 YSYEKL. CDR3 sequence reads: CASSQDTSTSSPLHF. Here the CDR3 DNA reads TGCGCCAGCAGCCAAGATACATCCACAAGTTCACCCCTCCACTTT.

The rearrangement uses TRBV30 and TRBJ1-1; unclear D gene. V was shortened by 0 bases and J by 2 bases, with 7 bases between the two germline ends. The CDR3 runs 13 residues. In germline, CDR1 is GTSNPN, CDR2 SVGIG (reference sequence). The CDR3 coding sequence is TGTGCCTGGAGTGTTACCAGTAACACTGAAGCTTTCTTT. This sequence encodes CAWSVTSNTEAFF. Combining the CDR3 with reference TRBV30 and TRBJ1-1 gives the whole variable domain SQTIHQWPATLVQPVGSPLSLECTVEGTSNPNLYWYRQAAGRGLQLLFYSVGIGQISSEVPQNLSASRPQDRQFILSSKKLLLSDSGFYLCAWSVTSNTEAFFGQGTRLTVV.